This T cell receptor (beta chain) was recorded in a study of T cell repertoires in cytomegalovirus infection (dated by TCRdb to about 2019). Study-wide context: The peptide stimulations were aimed at well-studied HLA-B-restricted epitopes as well as recently identified HLA-C-restricted CMV epitopes, whose presentation resists viral immunomodulation. Because public TCR beta signatures pointed to carriage of CMV infection together with the matching HLA type, the HLA type of each donor mattered for the analysis. What the work shows at the level of the full study, not this receptor alone: The ex vivo response was dominated by HLA-C-restricted CMV-specific TCR beta clonotypes, which also provided the single most frequent clonotype in two of eight donors. In both this cohort and an independent cohort of 300 to 450 donors, the cumulative frequency of public TCR beta family members distinguished carriers of CMV infection plus the relevant HLA type.

The meaning of the sample's treatment or condition label: in vitro stimulation with specific CMV peptide epitopes to enrich CMV-specific T cells. This clonotype was observed a handful of times. This receptor's antigen is unknown. One base away there is no much larger clone; base qualities are not given. Sequencing used an Illumina HiSeq 1500. The raw public reads went through TCRdb reprocessing: fastp at Q25, MiXCR clone calling, in-frame beta chains kept. Each CDR3 protein gets just one entry, which takes the most common genes and DNA from the rows behind it. This sample lists some 350,000 distinct CDR3 sequences; around 29% were detected once. Of the sample, approximately 20% falls within the top ten clones. Its CDR3 holds 14 amino acids, cysteine through phenylalanine. The only DNA kept is the CDR3, 42 bases in frame from the first base. According to the germline V gene, CDR1 reads SNHLY and CDR2 reads FYNNEI. Trimming removed 7 bases from V and 8 bases from J; the gene matches leave 10 bases unexplained.

This TCR came from a human donor in good health (CMV status not recorded). Some clones in this sample may be carry-over from other donors' samples. The rearrangement combines TRBV2 with TRBJ1-1, with TRBD1 identical over 10 junction bases. The sample was cultured PBMCs, taken from culture after CMV antigen stimulation. For the CDR3, the sequence is CASTAETGGLEAFF. Read as DNA, the sequence is TGTGCCAGCACCGCCGAGACAGGGGGCCTGGAAGCTTTCTTT.